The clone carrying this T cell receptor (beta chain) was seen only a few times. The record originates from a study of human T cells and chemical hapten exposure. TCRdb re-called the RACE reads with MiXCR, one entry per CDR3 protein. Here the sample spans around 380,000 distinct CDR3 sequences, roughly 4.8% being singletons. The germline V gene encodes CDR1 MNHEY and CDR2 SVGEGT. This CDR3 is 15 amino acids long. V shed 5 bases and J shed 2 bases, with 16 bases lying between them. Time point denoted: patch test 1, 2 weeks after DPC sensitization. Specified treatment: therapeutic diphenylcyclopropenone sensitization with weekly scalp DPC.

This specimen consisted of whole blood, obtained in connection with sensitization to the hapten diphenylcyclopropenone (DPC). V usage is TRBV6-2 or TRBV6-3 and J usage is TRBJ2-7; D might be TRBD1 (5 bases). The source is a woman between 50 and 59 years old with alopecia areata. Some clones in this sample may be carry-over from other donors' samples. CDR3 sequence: CASSTPNRTPYEQYF. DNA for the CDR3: TGTGCCAGCAGTACACCCAACAGGACCCCCTACGAGCAGTACTTC.